The subject of this entry is one T cell receptor (beta chain). The CDR3 is 18 residues long. Germline V gene sequence: CDR1 SGHTA, CDR2 FQGNSA. Trimming stripped 5 bases from V and 6 bases from J, with 23 bases between. Original processing methods: Amplification of reference gene primers provided the estimated nucleated cell counts. Sequenced by immunoSEQ multiplex PCR; TCRdb stores in-frame clones only, minus some. V and J calls and clone size are those listed in that table; D and trimming were worked out from the DNA. The sample includes approximately 210,000 clones, around 86% of them seen just once. This sample is part of a study of blood T cell repertoires in COVID-19. Study details: Acute-phase and convalescent COVID-19 samples originated in the United States, Italy and Spain. Sample material is recorded as cDNA or gDNA derived from T cells, B-cell-depleted T cells, or PBMCs.

This sequence was found in a man aged 25-45 years who had recovered from COVID-19. The chain carries TRBV7-2 and TRBJ1-6; D gene unclear. Sequenced input: peripheral blood. CDR3 sequence (DNA): TGTGCCAGCAGCCCCCAACCACGTGGGCAGCTTATTAATTCACCCCTCCACTTT. The encoded protein is CASSPQPRGQLINSPLHF.